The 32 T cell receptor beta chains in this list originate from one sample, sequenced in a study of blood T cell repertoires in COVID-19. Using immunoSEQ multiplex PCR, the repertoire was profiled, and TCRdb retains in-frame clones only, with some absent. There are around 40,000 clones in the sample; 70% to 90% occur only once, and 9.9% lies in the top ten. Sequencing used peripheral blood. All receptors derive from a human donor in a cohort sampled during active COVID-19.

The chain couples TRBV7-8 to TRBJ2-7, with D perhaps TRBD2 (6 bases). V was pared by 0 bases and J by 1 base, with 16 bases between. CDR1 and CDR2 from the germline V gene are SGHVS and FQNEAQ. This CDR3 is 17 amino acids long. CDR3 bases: TGTGCCAGCAGCTTAGCGACACTGGCGGGATTTTCCTACGAGCAGTACTTC. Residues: CASSLATLAGFSYEQYF.

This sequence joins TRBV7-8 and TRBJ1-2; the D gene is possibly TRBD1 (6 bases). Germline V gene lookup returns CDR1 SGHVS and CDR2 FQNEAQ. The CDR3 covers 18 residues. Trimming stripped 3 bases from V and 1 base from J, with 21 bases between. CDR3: CASSFSRGPPSLNYGYTF. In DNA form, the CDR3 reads TGTGCCAGCAGCTTTAGCAGGGGTCCTCCGAGTCTTAACTATGGCTACACCTTC.

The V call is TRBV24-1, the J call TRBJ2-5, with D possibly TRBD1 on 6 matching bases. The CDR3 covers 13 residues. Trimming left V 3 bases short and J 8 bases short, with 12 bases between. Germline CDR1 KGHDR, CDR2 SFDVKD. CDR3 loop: CATSDPLQGTQYF. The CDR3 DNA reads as TGTGCCACCAGTGATCCCTTACAGGGAACCCAGTACTTC.

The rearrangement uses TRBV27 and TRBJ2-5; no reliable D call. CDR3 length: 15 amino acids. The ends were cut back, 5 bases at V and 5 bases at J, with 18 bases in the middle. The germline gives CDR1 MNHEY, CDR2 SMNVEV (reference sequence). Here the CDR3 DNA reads TGTGCCAGCAGTCCCCCTGGGCTTAAACAGGAGACCCAGTACTTC. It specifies CASSPPGLKQETQYF.

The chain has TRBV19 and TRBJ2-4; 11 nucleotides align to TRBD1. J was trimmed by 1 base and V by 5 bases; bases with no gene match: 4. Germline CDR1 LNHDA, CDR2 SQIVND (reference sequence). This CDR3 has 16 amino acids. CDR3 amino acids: CASSGWDRGAKNIQYF. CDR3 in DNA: TGTGCCAGTAGTGGGTGGGACAGGGGGGCCAAAAACATTCAGTACTTC.

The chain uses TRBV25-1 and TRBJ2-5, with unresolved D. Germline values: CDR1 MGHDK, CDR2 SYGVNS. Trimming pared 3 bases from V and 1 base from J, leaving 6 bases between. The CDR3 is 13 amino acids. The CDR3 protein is CASSDYLQETQYF. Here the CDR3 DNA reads TGTGCCAGCAGTGACTACCTCCAAGAGACCCAGTACTTC.

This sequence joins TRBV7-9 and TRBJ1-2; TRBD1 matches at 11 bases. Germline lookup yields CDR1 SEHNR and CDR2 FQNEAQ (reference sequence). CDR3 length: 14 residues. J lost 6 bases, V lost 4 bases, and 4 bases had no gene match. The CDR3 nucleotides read TGTGCCAGCAGCTCATGGGACAGGGGGGATGGCTACACCTTC. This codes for CASSSWDRGDGYTF.

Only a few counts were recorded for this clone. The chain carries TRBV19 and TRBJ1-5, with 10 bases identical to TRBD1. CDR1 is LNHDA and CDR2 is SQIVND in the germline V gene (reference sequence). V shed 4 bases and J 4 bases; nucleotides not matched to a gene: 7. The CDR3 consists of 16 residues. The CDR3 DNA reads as TGTGCCAGTAGTAATACGGGACAGGGGAGGAATCAGCCCCAGCATTTT. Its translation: CASSNTGQGRNQPQHF.

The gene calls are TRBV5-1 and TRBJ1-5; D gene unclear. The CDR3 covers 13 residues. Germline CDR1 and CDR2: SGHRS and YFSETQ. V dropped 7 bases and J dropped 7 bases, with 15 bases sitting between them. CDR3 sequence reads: CASSARVGQPQHF. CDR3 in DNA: TGCGCCAGCTCCGCGAGGGTGGGACAGCCCCAGCATTTT.

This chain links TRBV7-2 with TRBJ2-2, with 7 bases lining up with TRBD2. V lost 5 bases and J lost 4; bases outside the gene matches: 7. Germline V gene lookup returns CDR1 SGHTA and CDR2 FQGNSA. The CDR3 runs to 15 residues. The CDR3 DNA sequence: TGTGCCAGCAGCCCGATGGGGGGGGTCACCGGGGAGCTGTTTTTT. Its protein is CASSPMGGVTGELFF.

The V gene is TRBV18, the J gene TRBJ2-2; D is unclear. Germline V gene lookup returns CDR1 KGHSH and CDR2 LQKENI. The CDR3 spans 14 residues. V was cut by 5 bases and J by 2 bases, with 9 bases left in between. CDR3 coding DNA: TGTGCCAGCTCATCCGTAACAAACACCGGGGAGCTGTTTTTT. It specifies CASSSVTNTGELFF.

The CDR3 nucleotides read TGTGCCAGCAGCCCTGGACAGCCAGCCTACGAGCAGTACTTC. Amino acid sequence: CASSPGQPAYEQYF. This chain links TRBV5-4 with TRBJ2-7; D is possibly TRBD1 (6 bases). Deletions cut 4 bases from V and 2 bases from J, with 13 bases between. The CDR3 is 14 residues long. In germline, CDR1 is SGHNT, CDR2 YYREEE (reference sequence).

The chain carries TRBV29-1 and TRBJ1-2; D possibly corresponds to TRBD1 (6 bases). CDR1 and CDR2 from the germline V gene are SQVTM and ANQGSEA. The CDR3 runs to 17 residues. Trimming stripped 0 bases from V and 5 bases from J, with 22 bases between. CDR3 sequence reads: CSVEDPLLVGAQYGYTF. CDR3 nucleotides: TGCAGCGTTGAAGATCCCTTACTGGTGGGGGCGCAGTATGGCTACACCTTC.

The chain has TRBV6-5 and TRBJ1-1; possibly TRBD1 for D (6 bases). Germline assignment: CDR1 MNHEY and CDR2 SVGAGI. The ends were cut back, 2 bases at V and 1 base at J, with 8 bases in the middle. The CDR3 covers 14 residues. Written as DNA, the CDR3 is TGTGCCAGCAGTTACGGGACACCGAACACTGAAGCTTTCTTT. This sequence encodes CASSYGTPNTEAFF.

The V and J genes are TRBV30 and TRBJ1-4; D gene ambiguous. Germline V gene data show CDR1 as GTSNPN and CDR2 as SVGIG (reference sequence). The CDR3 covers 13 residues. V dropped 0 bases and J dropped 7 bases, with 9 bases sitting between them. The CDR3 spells CAWSVTGVEKLFF. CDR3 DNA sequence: TGTGCCTGGAGTGTAACCGGTGTTGAAAAACTGTTTTTT.

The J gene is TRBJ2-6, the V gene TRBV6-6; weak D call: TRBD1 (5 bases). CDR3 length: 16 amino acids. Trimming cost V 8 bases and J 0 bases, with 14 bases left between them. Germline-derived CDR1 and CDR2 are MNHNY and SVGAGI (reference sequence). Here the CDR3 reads CASEDRKRSGANVLTF. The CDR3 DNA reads TGTGCCAGCGAAGACAGAAAACGCTCTGGGGCCAACGTCCTGACTTTC.

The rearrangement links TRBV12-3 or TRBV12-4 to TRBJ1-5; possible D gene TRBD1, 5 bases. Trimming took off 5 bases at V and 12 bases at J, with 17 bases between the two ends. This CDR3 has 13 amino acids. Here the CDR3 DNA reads TGTGCCAGCAGTGCAGCACAGTCGGGGGGCCAGCATTTT. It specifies CASSAAQSGGQHF.

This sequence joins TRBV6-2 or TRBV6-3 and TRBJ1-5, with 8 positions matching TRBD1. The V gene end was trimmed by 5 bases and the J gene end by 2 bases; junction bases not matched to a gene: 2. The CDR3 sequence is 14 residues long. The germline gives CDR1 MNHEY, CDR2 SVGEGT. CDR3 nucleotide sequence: TGTGCCAGCAGTGACAGGGGTGGCAATCAGCCCCAGCATTTT. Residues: CASSDRGGNQPQHF.

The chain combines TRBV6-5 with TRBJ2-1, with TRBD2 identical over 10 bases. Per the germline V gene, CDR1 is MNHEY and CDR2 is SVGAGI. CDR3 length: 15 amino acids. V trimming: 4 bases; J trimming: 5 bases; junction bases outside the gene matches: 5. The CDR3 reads CASSSWTSGDNEQFF. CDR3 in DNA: TGTGCCAGCAGTTCGTGGACTAGCGGCGACAATGAGCAGTTCTTC.

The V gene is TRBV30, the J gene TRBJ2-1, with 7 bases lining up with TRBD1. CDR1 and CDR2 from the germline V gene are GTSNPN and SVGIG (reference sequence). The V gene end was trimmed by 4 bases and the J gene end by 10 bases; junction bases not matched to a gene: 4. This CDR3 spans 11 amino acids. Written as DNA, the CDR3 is TGTGCCTGGAACCGGGACAGAGAGCAGTTCTTC. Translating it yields CAWNRDREQFF.

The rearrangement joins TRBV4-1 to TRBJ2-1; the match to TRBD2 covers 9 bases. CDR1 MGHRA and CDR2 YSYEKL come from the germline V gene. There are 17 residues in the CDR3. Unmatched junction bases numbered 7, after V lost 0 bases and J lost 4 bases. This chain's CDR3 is CASSQDRTLAGYNEQFF. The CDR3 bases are TGCGCCAGCAGCCAAGATAGGACGCTAGCGGGGTACAATGAGCAGTTCTTC.

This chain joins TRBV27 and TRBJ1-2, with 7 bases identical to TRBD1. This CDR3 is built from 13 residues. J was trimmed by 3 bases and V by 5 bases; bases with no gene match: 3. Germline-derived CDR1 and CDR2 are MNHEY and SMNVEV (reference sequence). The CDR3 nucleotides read TGTGCCAGCAGTAGGGACAGTTACTATGGCTACACCTTC. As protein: CASSRDSYYGYTF.

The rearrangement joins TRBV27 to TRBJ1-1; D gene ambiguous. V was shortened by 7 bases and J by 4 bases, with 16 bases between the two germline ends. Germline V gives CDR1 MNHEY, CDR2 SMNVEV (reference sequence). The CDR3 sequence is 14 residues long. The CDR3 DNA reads TGTGCCAGCACGAGTACGGGGTACGGCACTGAAGCTTTCTTT. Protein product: CASTSTGYGTEAFF.

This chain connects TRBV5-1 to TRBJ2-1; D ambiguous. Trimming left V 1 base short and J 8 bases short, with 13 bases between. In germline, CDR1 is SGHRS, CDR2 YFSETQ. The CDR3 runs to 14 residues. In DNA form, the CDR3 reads TGCGCCAGCAGCTTGATAATAGCCTCCGATGAGCAGTTCTTC. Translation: CASSLIIASDEQFF.

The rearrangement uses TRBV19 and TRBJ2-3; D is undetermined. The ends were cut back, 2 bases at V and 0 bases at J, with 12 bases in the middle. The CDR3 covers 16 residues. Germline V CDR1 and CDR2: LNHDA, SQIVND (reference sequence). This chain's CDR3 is CASSILQRSSTDTQYF. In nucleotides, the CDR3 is TGTGCCAGTAGTATATTGCAGAGGTCTAGCACAGATACGCAGTATTTT.

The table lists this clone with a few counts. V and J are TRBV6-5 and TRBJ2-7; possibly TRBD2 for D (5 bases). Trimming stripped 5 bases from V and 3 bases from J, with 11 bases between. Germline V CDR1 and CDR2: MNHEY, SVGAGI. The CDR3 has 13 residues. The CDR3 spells CASSQTDFYEQYF. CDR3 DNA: TGTGCCAGCAGTCAGACGGACTTCTACGAGCAGTACTTC.

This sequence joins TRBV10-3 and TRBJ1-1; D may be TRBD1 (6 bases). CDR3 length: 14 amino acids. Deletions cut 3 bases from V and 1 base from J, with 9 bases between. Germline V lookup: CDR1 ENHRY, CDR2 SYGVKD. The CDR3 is CAISEGRGNTEAFF. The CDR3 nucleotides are TGTGCCATCAGTGAAGGCAGGGGGAACACTGAAGCTTTCTTT.

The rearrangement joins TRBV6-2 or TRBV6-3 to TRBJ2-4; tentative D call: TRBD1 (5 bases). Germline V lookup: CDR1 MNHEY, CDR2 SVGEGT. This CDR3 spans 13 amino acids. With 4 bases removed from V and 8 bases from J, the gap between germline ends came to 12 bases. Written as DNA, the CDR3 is TGTGCCAGCAGTTTTCCAGGGCGCGACATTCAGTACTTC. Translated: CASSFPGRDIQYF.

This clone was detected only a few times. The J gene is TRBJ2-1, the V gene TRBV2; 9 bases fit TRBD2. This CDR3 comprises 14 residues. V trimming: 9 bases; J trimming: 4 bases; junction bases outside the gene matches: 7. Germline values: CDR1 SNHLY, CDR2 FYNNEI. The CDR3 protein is CASAGTSRYNEQFF. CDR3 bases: TGTGCCAGTGCCGGGACTAGCAGGTACAATGAGCAGTTCTTC.

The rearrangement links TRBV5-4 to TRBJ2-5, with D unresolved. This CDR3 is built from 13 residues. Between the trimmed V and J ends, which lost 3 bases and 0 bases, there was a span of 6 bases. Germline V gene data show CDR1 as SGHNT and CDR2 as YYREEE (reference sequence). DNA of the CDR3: TGTGCCAGCAGCTCCCCGTACCAAGAGACCCAGTACTTC. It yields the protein CASSSPYQETQYF.

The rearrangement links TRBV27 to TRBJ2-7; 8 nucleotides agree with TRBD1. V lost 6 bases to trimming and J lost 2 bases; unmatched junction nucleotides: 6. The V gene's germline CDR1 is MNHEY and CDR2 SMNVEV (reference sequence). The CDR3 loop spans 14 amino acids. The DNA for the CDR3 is TGTGCCAGCAGCAAAACAGGGGGACCCTACGAGCAGTACTTC. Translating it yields CASSKTGGPYEQYF.

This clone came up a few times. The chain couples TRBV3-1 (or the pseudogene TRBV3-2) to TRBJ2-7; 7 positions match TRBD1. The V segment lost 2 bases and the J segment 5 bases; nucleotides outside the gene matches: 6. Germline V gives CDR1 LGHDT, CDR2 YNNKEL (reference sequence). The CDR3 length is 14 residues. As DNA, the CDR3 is TGTGCCAGCAGCCAATACGGGACAGCCCACGAGCAGTACTTC. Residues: CASSQYGTAHEQYF.